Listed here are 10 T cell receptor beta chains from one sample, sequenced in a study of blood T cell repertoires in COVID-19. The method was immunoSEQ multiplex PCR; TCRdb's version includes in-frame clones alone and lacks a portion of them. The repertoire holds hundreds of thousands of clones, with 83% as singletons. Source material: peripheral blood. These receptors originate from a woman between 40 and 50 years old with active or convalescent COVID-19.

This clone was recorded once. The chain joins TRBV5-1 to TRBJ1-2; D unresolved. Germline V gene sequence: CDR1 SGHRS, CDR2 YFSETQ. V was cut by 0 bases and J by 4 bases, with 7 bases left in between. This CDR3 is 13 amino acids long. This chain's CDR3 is CASSLVAGYGYTF. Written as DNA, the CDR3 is TGCGCCAGCAGCTTGGTGGCTGGCTATGGCTACACCTTC.

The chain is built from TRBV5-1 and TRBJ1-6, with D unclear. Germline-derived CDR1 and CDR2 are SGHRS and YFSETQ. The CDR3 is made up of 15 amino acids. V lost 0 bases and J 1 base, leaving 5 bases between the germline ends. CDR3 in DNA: TGCGCCAGCAGCTTGGCGGGTTCCTATAATTCACCCCTCCACTTT. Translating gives CASSLAGSYNSPLHF.

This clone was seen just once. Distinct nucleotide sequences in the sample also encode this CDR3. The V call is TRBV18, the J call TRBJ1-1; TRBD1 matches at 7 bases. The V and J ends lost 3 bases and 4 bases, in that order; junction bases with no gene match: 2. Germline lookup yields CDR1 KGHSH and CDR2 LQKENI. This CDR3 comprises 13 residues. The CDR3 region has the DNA TGTGCCAGCTCACCGCAGGGGGGCACTGAAGCTTTCTTT. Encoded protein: CASSPQGGTEAFF.

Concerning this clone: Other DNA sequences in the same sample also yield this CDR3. CDR3 nucleotide sequence: TGTGCCTCCGGGACTAGCGGTTACAATGAGCAGTTCTTC. It codes for CASGTSGYNEQFF. The chain combines TRBV6-5 with TRBJ2-1; the match to TRBD2 covers 11 bases. There are 13 residues in the CDR3. V was pared by 11 bases and J by 4 bases, with 4 bases of the junction left unmatched. Germline V gene sequence: CDR1 MNHEY, CDR2 SVGAGI.

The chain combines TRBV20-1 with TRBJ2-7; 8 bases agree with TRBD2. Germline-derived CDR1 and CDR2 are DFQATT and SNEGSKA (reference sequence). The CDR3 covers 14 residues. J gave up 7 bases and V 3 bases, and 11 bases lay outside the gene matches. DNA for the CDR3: TGCAGTGCTAGTGTCAGCGGGGGCCCGAGTGAGCAGTACTTC. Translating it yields CSASVSGGPSEQYF.

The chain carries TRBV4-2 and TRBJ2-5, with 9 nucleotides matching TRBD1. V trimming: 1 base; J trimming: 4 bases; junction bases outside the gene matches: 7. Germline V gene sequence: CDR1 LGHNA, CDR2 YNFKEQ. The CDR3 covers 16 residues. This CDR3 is CASSQAKGQGGETQYF. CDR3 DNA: TGTGCCAGCAGCCAAGCTAAGGGACAGGGAGGAGAGACCCAGTACTTC.

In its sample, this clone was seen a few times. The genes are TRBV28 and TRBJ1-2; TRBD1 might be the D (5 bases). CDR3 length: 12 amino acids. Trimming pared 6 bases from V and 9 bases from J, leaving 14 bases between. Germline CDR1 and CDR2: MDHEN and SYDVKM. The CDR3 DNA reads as TGTGCCAGCAGCGAAGTCAGGGTTCGCTACACCTTC. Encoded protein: CASSEVRVRYTF.

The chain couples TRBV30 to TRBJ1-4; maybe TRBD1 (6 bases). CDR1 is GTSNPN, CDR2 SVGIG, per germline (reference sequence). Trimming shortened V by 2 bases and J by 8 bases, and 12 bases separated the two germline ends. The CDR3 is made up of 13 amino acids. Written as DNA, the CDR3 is TGTGCCTGGAGTCAGCAGGGGATGGAAAAACTGTTTTTT. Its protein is CAWSQQGMEKLFF.

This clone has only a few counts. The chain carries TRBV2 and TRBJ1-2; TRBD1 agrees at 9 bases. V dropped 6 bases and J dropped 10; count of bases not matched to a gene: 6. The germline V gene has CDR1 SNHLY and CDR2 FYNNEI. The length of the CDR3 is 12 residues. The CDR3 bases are TGTGCCAGCAGGGACAGGGGAAGCGACTACACCTTC. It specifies CASRDRGSDYTF. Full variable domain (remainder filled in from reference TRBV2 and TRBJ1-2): EPEVTQTPSHQVTQMGQEVILRCVPISNHLYFYWYRQILGQKVEFLVSFYNNEISEKSEIFDDQFSVERPDGSNFTLKIRSTKLEDSAMYFCASRDRGSDYTFGSGTRLTVV.

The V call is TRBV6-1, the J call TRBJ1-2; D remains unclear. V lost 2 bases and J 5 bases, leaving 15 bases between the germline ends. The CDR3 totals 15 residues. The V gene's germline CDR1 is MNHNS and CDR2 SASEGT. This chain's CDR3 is CASSERAAAGYGYTF. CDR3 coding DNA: TGTGCCAGCAGTGAAAGGGCAGCGGCGGGGTATGGCTACACCTTC.